The next 32 T cell receptor beta chains were all read from a single sample in a study of blood T cells in healthy people across ages. Primed by a sample-barcoded 5' primer and a J-beta primer mix, a second PCR proceeded for 7 to 11 cycles. TCRdb processed the 5' RACE reads anew with MiXCR; each CDR3 protein has one entry. The sample includes 650,000 to 700,000 distinct CDR3 sequences, around 52% of them seen just once. Sequenced sample: blood. The receptors shown here come from a woman older than 75 in good health.

This clonotype was counted at least ten times. The chain's CDR3 is CASSQGADRANEKLFF. In nucleotides, the CDR3 is TGTGCCAGCAGCCAAGGGGCCGACAGAGCTAATGAAAAACTGTTTTTT. The V gene is TRBV4-2, the J gene TRBJ1-4; weak D call: TRBD1 (5 bases). Trimming stripped 1 base from V and 3 bases from J, with 12 bases between. Per the germline V gene, CDR1 is LGHNA and CDR2 is YNFKEQ. This CDR3 is 16 amino acids long.

This sequence joins TRBV20-1 and TRBJ1-2; D gene uncertain. This CDR3 contains 13 residues. V lost 3 bases to trimming and J lost 0 bases, with 8 bases between them. Germline CDR1 and CDR2: DFQATT and SNEGSKA (reference sequence). CDR3 bases: TGCAGTGCTAGTGCCCTGACTAACTATGGCTACACCTTC. This codes for CSASALTNYGYTF.

The chain is built from TRBV7-2 and TRBJ2-3; D is unresolved. The CDR3 has 17 amino acids. Germline CDR1 and CDR2: SGHTA and FQGNSA. V lost 5 bases, J lost 0 bases, and 18 bases lay in between. The CDR3, as DNA: TGTGCCAGCAGCCCCTGGGGTTCCCGGAGTAGCACAGATACGCAGTATTTT. It encodes CASSPWGSRSSTDTQYF.

This clonotype showed up many times. Written as DNA, the CDR3 is TGTGCCAGCAGGTTCCCCTACAATGAGCAGTTCTTC. Translated, it gives CASRFPYNEQFF. The gene calls are TRBV28 and TRBJ2-1; unclear D gene. V shed 6 bases and J shed 2 bases, with 5 bases lying between them. The CDR3 has 12 amino acids. Germline V CDR1 and CDR2: MDHEN, SYDVKM.

This clonotype was seen more than once but under ten times. The rearrangement joins TRBV12-3 or TRBV12-4 to TRBJ1-5; no definite D call. V was trimmed by 6 bases and J by 2 bases, leaving 8 bases between them. This CDR3 has 13 residues. The CDR3 region is CASRSYGNQPQHF. The CDR3 nucleotides read TGTGCCAGCAGGTCATATGGCAATCAGCCCCAGCATTTT.

A remark on this clonotype: This sequence may be a read error, since a much larger clone differs from it by one base. This chain connects TRBV28 to TRBJ2-6; no clear D gene. CDR3 length: 11 amino acids. CDR1 and CDR2 from the germline V gene are MDHEN and SYDVKM. The V and J ends lost 6 bases and 7 bases respectively, with 4 bases between them. CDR3 nucleotides: TGTGCCAGCAGCCACGCCAACGTCCTGACTTTC. Translation gives CASSHANVLTF.

The rearrangement links TRBV5-1 to TRBJ1-3; D is unresolved. V shed 0 bases and J shed 2 bases, with 3 bases lying between them. CDR3 size: 13 residues. Per the germline V gene, CDR1 is SGHRS and CDR2 is YFSETQ. The CDR3 DNA follows: TGCGCCAGCAGCTTGGTACCTGGAAACACCATATATTTT. This sequence encodes CASSLVPGNTIYF.

The J gene is TRBJ2-2, the V gene TRBV7-7; perhaps D is TRBD1 or TRBD2 (5 bases each). This CDR3 is built from 14 residues. Trimming cost V 5 bases and J 7 bases, with 14 bases left between them. Germline assignment: CDR1 SSHAT and CDR2 FNYEAQ (reference sequence). In nucleotides, the CDR3 is TGTGCCAGCAGCAGGGACCCGATAAACGGGGAGCTGTTTTTT. It codes for CASSRDPINGELFF.

This clonotype was seen at least ten times. The chain combines TRBV7-3 with TRBJ2-3, with a tentative D call TRBD1 (5 bases). The CDR3 consists of 16 residues. Trimming left V 2 bases short and J 2 bases short, with 14 bases between. Germline V gene lookup returns CDR1 SGHTA and CDR2 FQGTGA. For the CDR3, the DNA is TGTGCCAGCAGCTTATGGTCCACAGGATACACAGATACGCAGTATTTT. This gives the protein CASSLWSTGYTDTQYF.

In this sample, this clonotype turned up once. The chain links TRBV7-9 to TRBJ2-2; 10 bases map to TRBD2. The length of the CDR3 is 14 residues. CDR1 is SEHNR and CDR2 is FQNEAQ in the germline V gene (reference sequence). J gave up 6 bases and V 5 bases, and 3 bases lay outside the gene matches. CDR3: CASSPGLAAGELFF. Written as DNA, the CDR3 is TGTGCCAGCAGCCCCGGACTAGCGGCCGGGGAGCTGTTTTTT.

V usage is TRBV20-1 and J usage is TRBJ2-1; 8 bases map to TRBD2. The DNA end lines up better with TRBJ2-7; the J call may be wrong. CDR3 length: 14 residues. Germline lookup yields CDR1 DFQATT and CDR2 SNEGSKA (reference sequence). The CDR3 loop reads CSARVAGPYNEQYF. The CDR3 coding sequence is TGCAGTGCTAGGGTAGCGGGACCCTACAATGAGCAGTACTTC.

This sequence joins TRBV5-1 and TRBJ2-1; 12 positions agree with TRBD2. The V and J ends lost 0 bases and 2 bases, in that order; junction bases with no gene match: 6. The V gene's germline CDR1 is SGHRS and CDR2 YFSETQ. This CDR3 has 18 residues. In DNA form, the CDR3 reads TGCGCCAGCAGCTTGGCCTTAGGACTAGCGGGGACCTACAATGAGCAGTTCTTC. Protein: CASSLALGLAGTYNEQFF.

This chain joins TRBV20-1 and TRBJ2-5, with TRBD1 identical over 9 bases. Germline CDR1 and CDR2: DFQATT and SNEGSKA (reference sequence). J lost 3 bases, V lost 6 bases, and 5 bases had no gene match. The CDR3 sequence is 13 residues long. This CDR3 is CSASDRGEETQYF. The CDR3, as DNA: TGCAGTGCCTCGGACAGGGGCGAAGAGACCCAGTACTTC.

This clonotype showed up many times. The chain links TRBV20-1 to TRBJ2-3; 8 positions agree with TRBD2. The CDR3 is 14 residues long. CDR1 is DFQATT and CDR2 is SNEGSKA in the germline V gene (reference sequence). V shed 0 bases, J shed 5 bases, and the junction held 4 bases outside the gene matches. CDR3 region: CSARDRLAGDTQYF. In DNA form, the CDR3 reads TGCAGTGCTAGAGATAGGCTAGCGGGAGATACGCAGTATTTT.

This clonotype has ten or more counts. The chain recombines TRBV28 with TRBJ2-1; 12 positions match TRBD2. The CDR3 has 16 amino acids. Trimming cost V 4 bases and J 6 bases; bases outside gene matches: 7. Germline V gives CDR1 MDHEN, CDR2 SYDVKM. The DNA of the CDR3 is TGTGCCAGCAGTTCCCCCGGGACTAGCGGGTTCAATGAGCAGTTCTTC. It yields the protein CASSSPGTSGFNEQFF.

This chain uses TRBV28 with TRBJ1-2, with 7 nucleotides matching TRBD1. In germline, CDR1 is MDHEN, CDR2 SYDVKM. This CDR3 has 13 residues. V trimming: 3 bases; J trimming: 7 bases; junction bases outside the gene matches: 5. The CDR3 DNA reads TGTGCCAGCAGTTTGCTGGACAGGCGTGGCTACACCTTC. Its translation is CASSLLDRRGYTF.

A note on this clonotype: An end of the junction differs from the germline gene, which may be a read error. The chain carries TRBV5-1 and TRBJ2-6, with D perhaps TRBD1 or TRBD2 (5 bases each). Germline loops: CDR1 SGHRS, CDR2 YFSETQ. The CDR3 is 19 residues long. The CDR3 DNA is TGCGCCAGCAGCTCCAATCCGGGACGCATAACCTCTGGGGCCAACGTCCCGACTTTC. Its translation: CASSSNPGRITSGANVPTF.

This clonotype was detected a few times. The genes are TRBV4-2 and TRBJ2-1, with TRBD2 identical over 7 bases. This CDR3 comprises 15 residues. The J segment lost 4 bases and the V segment lost 4 bases, leaving 7 bases of the junction unmatched. Looked up from germline, CDR1 is LGHNA and CDR2 is YNFKEQ. CDR3 residues: CASSRRLAVYNEQFF. The CDR3 DNA is TGTGCCAGCAGCCGAAGGCTAGCGGTTTACAATGAGCAGTTCTTC.

This clonotype was detected a few times. The CDR3 DNA sequence: TGTGCCAGCAGCTTAGGGAGGGAAAGGGAGCAGTACTTC. Protein sequence: CASSLGREREQYF. This chain connects TRBV7-9 to TRBJ2-7; TRBD2 might be the D (6 bases). Looked up from germline, CDR1 is SEHNR and CDR2 is FQNEAQ (reference sequence). The CDR3 covers 13 residues. The V end lost 1 base, the J end lost 7 bases, and 11 bases lay between the germline ends.

Worth noting for this clonotype: Since a much larger clone is just one base distant, this may be a read error. This rearrangement joins TRBV9 to TRBJ2-1; weak D call: TRBD2 (5 bases). V was trimmed by 0 bases and J by 6 bases, leaving 16 bases between them. This CDR3 comprises 16 residues. Germline V CDR1 and CDR2: SGDLS, YYNGEE. DNA for the CDR3: TGTGCCAGCAGCGTAGCTTCCGGGATAGGGCTCAATGAGCAGTTCTTC. It yields the protein CASSVASGIGLNEQFF. The variable domain in full, completed from reference TRBV9 and TRBJ2-1, reads DSGVTQTPKHLITATGQRVTLRCSPRSGDLSVYWYQQSLDQGLQFLIQYYNGEERAKGNILERFSAQQFPDLHSELNLSSLELGDSALYFCASSVASGIGLNEQFFGPGTRLTVL.

The CDR3 coding sequence is TGTGCCAGCAGTCGAGGGGGCTCTAATTCACCCCTCCACTTT. Residues: CASSRGGSNSPLHF. This rearrangement joins TRBV27 to TRBJ1-6, with 7 bases that match TRBD1. Trimming at V came to 5 bases and at J to 6 bases, leaving 4 bases not matched to a gene. The V gene's germline CDR1 is MNHEY and CDR2 SMNVEV (reference sequence). The CDR3 sequence is 14 residues long.

Many counts were recorded for this clonotype. The genes are TRBV7-9 and TRBJ1-2; D is unclear. Germline V CDR1 and CDR2: SEHNR, FQNEAQ (reference sequence). The CDR3 sequence is 15 residues long. The V gene lost 1 base and the J gene lost 2 bases, with 11 bases spanning the gap. The CDR3 here is CASSLVFSGNYGYTF. CDR3 nucleotide sequence: TGTGCCAGCAGCTTAGTATTTTCGGGAAACTATGGCTACACCTTC.

Of note for this clonotype: A clone one base away is much larger, so this may be a read error. The chain is built from TRBV28 and TRBJ1-2, with D unclear. This CDR3 contains 16 residues. CDR1 is MDHEN, CDR2 SYDVKM, per germline. The CDR3 loop is CASSLSPRGGSYGFTF. The CDR3 DNA sequence: TGTGCCAGCAGTTTATCCCCCCGAGGAGGGTCGTATGGCTTCACCTTC.

The rearrangement links TRBV12-3 or TRBV12-4 to TRBJ2-3; D gene ambiguous. This CDR3 region has 18 residues. V lost 8 bases to trimming and J lost 2 bases, with 26 bases between them. The CDR3 coding sequence is TGTGCCAGCGGGCGCACGAGTGGTTCTAGAATACACACAGATACGCAGTATTTT. It yields the protein CASGRTSGSRIHTDTQYF.

This sequence joins TRBV29-1 and TRBJ2-5, with D perhaps TRBD2 (6 bases). V was cut by 7 bases and J by 1 base, with 13 bases left in between. CDR3 length: 13 residues. Germline V CDR1 and CDR2: SQVTM, ANQGSEA. Here the CDR3 reads CSAGTARQETQYF. CDR3 nucleotides: TGCAGCGCCGGGACTGCCCGCCAAGAGACCCAGTACTTC.

This clonotype was counted many times. In DNA form, the CDR3 reads TGCAGCGTGATTTACCAGGGTTGGGTTACAGATACGCAGTATTTT. Its protein product is CSVIYQGWVTDTQYF. V is TRBV29-1 and J is TRBJ2-3; D is perhaps TRBD1 (5 bases). There are 15 residues in the CDR3. Germline CDR1 SQVTM, CDR2 ANQGSEA. V gave up 6 bases and J gave up 3 bases, with 19 bases separating them.

This chain uses TRBV20-1 with TRBJ2-1; TRBD2 matches 10 bases. The CDR3 spans 18 residues. V shed 3 bases and J 8 bases; nucleotides not matched to a gene: 19. The V gene's germline CDR1 is DFQATT and CDR2 SNEGSKA (reference sequence). As DNA, the CDR3 is TGCAGTGCTAGTGGGCTAGCGGGGGACTTAGTTCTCGGCCATGAGCAGTTCTTC. Amino acid sequence: CSASGLAGDLVLGHEQFF.

This rearrangement joins TRBV29-1 to TRBJ2-6; D might be TRBD1 (5 bases). This CDR3 has 18 residues. The V end was cut by 7 bases, the J end by 0 bases, with 22 bases between. Per germline, CDR1 SQVTM and CDR2 ANQGSEA. CDR3 nucleotides: TGCAGCGCTAACCCCCGGCAGGGAATGACCTCTGGGGCCAACGTCCTGACTTTC. Protein sequence: CSANPRQGMTSGANVLTF.

The gene calls are TRBV20-1 and TRBJ2-4; D remains ambiguous. Germline values: CDR1 DFQATT, CDR2 SNEGSKA (reference sequence). V lost 0 bases, J lost 8 bases, and 11 bases lay in between. This CDR3 has 13 amino acids. The CDR3 sequence: CSARDEVLDIQYF. Written as DNA, the CDR3 is TGCAGTGCTAGAGACGAGGTTCTTGACATTCAGTACTTC.

In this sample, this clonotype turned up a few times. V and J are TRBV14 and TRBJ1-1; possible D gene TRBD1, 6 bases. Germline assignment: CDR1 SGHDN and CDR2 FVKESK. The V gene lost 3 bases and the J gene lost 5 bases, with 10 bases spanning the gap. The CDR3 is 13 residues long. The CDR3 nucleotides are TGTGCCAGCAGCCAGTCAAGGGGGACTGAAGCTTTCTTT. Its protein product is CASSQSRGTEAFF.

The sample holds many counts of this clonotype. The chain is built from TRBV10-3 and TRBJ1-2; D call uncertain. The germline V gene has CDR1 ENHRY and CDR2 SYGVKD. This CDR3 region has 13 residues. The V end was cut by 3 bases, the J end by 4 bases, with 9 bases between. CDR3 coding DNA: TGTGCCATCAGTGATTCTGGGATCTATGGCTACACCTTC. Translation gives CAISDSGIYGYTF.

CDR3: CAISEGQAYDNEQFF. The CDR3 DNA reads as TGTGCCATCAGTGAGGGACAGGCCTACGACAATGAGCAGTTCTTC. V gene TRBV10-3 combines with J gene TRBJ2-1, with 7 bases matching TRBD1. The germline V gene encodes CDR1 ENHRY and CDR2 SYGVKD. The J segment lost 5 bases and the V segment lost 2 bases, leaving 6 bases of the junction unmatched. This CDR3 comprises 15 residues.